This TCR beta chain originates from a study of T cell repertoires and Cas9 in healthy adults. In the study overall: Multi-effector potency, cytotoxicity and lineage were assessed in SpCas9-reactive CD4 and CD8 T cells. Study-wide results and limits: Reportedly, SpCas9-reactive effector T cell proliferation and function were mitigated by SpCas9-reactive Tregs in vitro.

Method: immunoSEQ multiplex PCR; TCRdb's copy keeps in-frame clones and lacks some. This sample carries about 22,000 clones, more than 80% of them seen once, and the ten largest clones take roughly 1.6%. V shed 2 bases and J shed 0 bases, with 8 bases lying between them. Germline V gene data show CDR1 as KGHSH and CDR2 as LQKENI. The CDR3 has 16 amino acids. As to this clone: Its specificity is unknown.

Material for sequencing was CD4+ effector T cells (CD127+, CD25-, CD137-, CD154-) from PBMCs; culture status not recorded. This sequence was found in a human donor in good health. The V call is TRBV18, the J call TRBJ2-6; D gene unclear. The CDR3 DNA reads TGTGCCAGCTCACCAACGGGTTTCTCTGGGGCCAACGTCCTGACTTTC. Protein product: CASSPTGFSGANVLTF.